Following are 18 T cell receptor beta chains from one sample sequenced in a study of graft-versus-host responses after intestinal transplantation. Profiling relied on immunoSEQ multiplex PCR, and the TCRdb table lists in-frame clones only, not all of them. The sample includes more than 100,000 clones, around 93% of them seen just once. Antigen specificity for these receptors is unknown. The specimen was unstimulated CD4+ T cells sorted from spleen or lymph node cells, collected before intestinal transplant. These receptors were obtained from a human donor who received an intestinal transplant.

This clone came up once. CDR3 protein: CASSLVPASSGNTIYF. CDR3 sequence (DNA): TGTGCCAGCAGTTTAGTTCCAGCTAGCTCTGGAAACACCATATATTTT. This rearrangement joins TRBV28 to TRBJ1-3, with no clear D. From germline, CDR1 is MDHEN and CDR2 SYDVKM. Between the trimmed V and J ends, which lost 2 bases and 0 bases, there was a span of 11 bases. This CDR3 is 16 amino acids long. Looking up the rest from reference TRBV28 and TRBJ1-3 gives the full variable domain: DVKVTQSSRYLVKRTGEKVFLECVQDMDHENMFWYRQDPGLGLRLIYFSYDVKMKEKGDIPEGYSVSREKKERFSLILESASTNQTSMYLCASSLVPASSGNTIYFGEGSWLTVV.

This rearrangement joins TRBV5-1 to TRBJ2-3, with D perhaps assigned TRBD1 or TRBD2 (5 bases each). Per germline, CDR1 SGHRS and CDR2 YFSETQ. Trimming took 6 bases from V and 5 from J, leaving 19 bases between them. The CDR3 covers 15 residues. CDR3 DNA: TGCGCCAGCACCGTAGGGACGTTCACCGGAGATACGCAGTATTTT. It yields the protein CASTVGTFTGDTQYF.

Notes on this clone: One end of the junction does not line up with germline, which may come from a read error. V and J are TRBV6-5 and TRBJ2-1, with D maybe TRBD2 (5 bases). Germline V lookup: CDR1 MNHEY, CDR2 SVGAGI. The CDR3 sequence is 14 residues long. The CDR3 DNA reads as TGCGCCAGCAGTTACCCTTTTGCGGCGGGTGAGCAGTTCTTC. This translates into CASSYPFAAGEQFF.

CDR3 protein: CAISVGDRDLSGYTF. Written as DNA, the CDR3 is TGTGCCATCAGTGTCGGGGACAGGGATTTATCTGGCTACACCTTC. V usage is TRBV10-3 and J usage is TRBJ1-2; TRBD1 matches at 9 bases. Per the germline V gene, CDR1 is ENHRY and CDR2 is SYGVKD. The junction had 10 bases not matched to a gene; V was cut back by 4 bases and J by 7 bases. The CDR3 runs to 15 residues.

The chain recombines TRBV6-1 with TRBJ2-6; the D call may be TRBD1 or TRBD2 (5 bases each). Trimming took 6 bases from V and 0 from J, leaving 9 bases between them. The CDR3 is 15 amino acids. CDR1 and CDR2 (germline): MNHNS, SASEGT. CDR3 sequence (DNA): TGTGCCAGCAGACTGGGGGACTCTGGGGCCAACGTCCTGACTTTC. The encoded protein is CASRLGDSGANVLTF.

The chain recombines TRBV27 with TRBJ1-2, with D perhaps TRBD1 (6 bases). Germline CDR1 MNHEY, CDR2 SMNVEV (reference sequence). Trimming removed 1 base at V and 4 bases at J, with 16 bases between. This CDR3 contains 16 residues. CDR3 DNA sequence: TGTGCCAGCAGTTTATGGGGCAGGGGAATTTTCTATGGCTACACCTTC. It yields the protein CASSLWGRGIFYGYTF.

V usage is TRBV7-9 and J usage is TRBJ1-3; D is unresolved. Trimming removed 1 base at V and 0 bases at J, with 10 bases between. The CDR3 runs to 16 residues. Germline-derived CDR1 and CDR2 are SEHNR and FQNEAQ (reference sequence). Here the CDR3 reads CASSLVGTISGNTIYF. The CDR3 DNA sequence: TGTGCCAGCAGCTTAGTTGGTACGATCTCTGGAAACACCATATATTTT. Full variable domain (outside the CDR3, taken from reference TRBV7-9 and TRBJ1-3): DTGVSQNPRHKITKRGQNVTFRCDPISEHNRLYWYRQTLGQGPEFLTYFQNEAQLEKSRLLSDRFSAERPKGSFSTLEIQRTEQGDSAMYLCASSLVGTISGNTIYFGEGSWLTVV.

The V and J genes are TRBV2 and TRBJ2-7; D may correspond to TRBD1 or TRBD2 (5 bases each). The V end lost 4 bases, the J end lost 2 bases, and 9 bases lay between the germline ends. The CDR3 length is 13 residues. CDR1 and CDR2 from the germline V gene are SNHLY and FYNNEI. CDR3 loop: CASSGDLTYEQYF. In nucleotides, the CDR3 is TGTGCCAGCAGTGGGGACCTTACCTACGAGCAGTACTTC.

V usage is TRBV4-1 and J usage is TRBJ2-2; TRBD2 matches 11 bases. Trimming at V came to 3 bases and at J to 7 bases, leaving 7 bases not matched to a gene. Germline lookup yields CDR1 MGHRA and CDR2 YSYEKL. This CDR3 is 16 amino acids long. CDR3 sequence (DNA): TGCGCCAGCAGCCAGATAGCGGGAGGGCCTGGCGGGGAGCTGTTTTTT. This gives the protein CASSQIAGGPGGELFF.

The rearrangement links TRBV9 to TRBJ2-1, with 11 bases aligning to TRBD2. CDR1 is SGDLS, CDR2 YYNGEE, per germline. Losses at the gene ends were 0 bases for V and 8 bases for J; bases not matched to a gene: 10. This CDR3 has 17 amino acids. The CDR3 spells CASSVVGGSGRADEQFF. CDR3 coding DNA: TGTGCCAGCAGCGTAGTGGGCGGTAGCGGGAGGGCTGATGAGCAGTTCTTC.

The V and J genes are TRBV11-2 and TRBJ2-5; D might be TRBD1 (6 bases). V was cut by 3 bases and J by 4 bases, with 18 bases left in between. In germline, CDR1 is SGHAT, CDR2 FQNNGV. CDR3 size: 16 residues. CDR3 DNA sequence: TGTGCCAGCAGCTTCACTAACCAGGGGCTGAGAGAGACCCAGTACTTC. It is translated as CASSFTNQGLRETQYF.

This clone was seen a single time. This rearrangement joins TRBV19 to TRBJ1-2; 7 nucleotides align to TRBD1. The CDR3 length is 14 residues. With V trimmed by 4 bases and J by 0 bases, 2 bases remained unmatched. The V gene's germline CDR1 is LNHDA and CDR2 SQIVND (reference sequence). CDR3 amino acids: CASSRTGSNYGYTF. The DNA for the CDR3 is TGTGCCAGTAGTAGGACAGGATCTAACTATGGCTACACCTTC.

This clone was seen only a few times. This chain uses TRBV7-2 with TRBJ1-3; D gene uncertain. V lost 1 base and J 5 bases, leaving 6 bases between the germline ends. This CDR3 region has 13 residues. In germline, CDR1 is SGHTA, CDR2 FQGNSA. The CDR3 nucleotides read TGTGCCAGCAGCTTAGGCGGTCGAAACACCATATATTTT. The encoded protein is CASSLGGRNTIYF. Drawing the rest from reference TRBV7-2 and TRBJ1-3, the complete variable domain is GAGVSQSPSNKVTEKGKDVELRCDPISGHTALYWYRQSLGQGLEFLIYFQGNSAPDKSGLPSDRFSAERTGGSVSTLTIQRTQQEDSAVYLCASSLGGRNTIYFGEGSWLTVV.

This clone came up once. The chain recombines TRBV2 with TRBJ2-1; a weak D match, TRBD2 (6 bases). V was clipped by 4 bases and J by 2 bases, with 9 bases between them. Germline V gene lookup returns CDR1 SNHLY and CDR2 FYNNEI. This CDR3 is built from 14 residues. Here the CDR3 DNA reads TGTGCCAGCAGTGTGGGGACTCCCTACAATGAGCAGTTCTTC. Amino acid sequence: CASSVGTPYNEQFF.

The rearrangement links TRBV7-2 to TRBJ1-5; D gene uncertain. The ends were cut back, 1 base at V and 5 bases at J, with 15 bases in the middle. CDR1 is SGHTA and CDR2 is FQGNSA in the germline V gene. The CDR3 runs to 16 residues. The CDR3 is CASSLDGRYLYQPQHF. The CDR3, as DNA: TGTGCCAGCAGCTTAGATGGCAGATATCTTTATCAGCCCCAGCATTTT.

The V call is TRBV28, the J call TRBJ1-1; D is ambiguous. This CDR3 region has 15 residues. Germline V gene lookup returns CDR1 MDHEN and CDR2 SYDVKM. V lost 6 bases, J lost 0 bases, and 14 bases lay in between. CDR3 amino acids: CASSDGGRLNTEAFF. The DNA of the CDR3 is TGTGCCAGCAGCGACGGTGGACGGCTGAACACTGAAGCTTTCTTT.

The chain couples TRBV2 to TRBJ1-1; no firm D call. The CDR3 consists of 13 residues. Trimming removed 7 bases at V and 2 bases at J, with 11 bases between. CDR1 is SNHLY and CDR2 is FYNNEI in the germline V gene. The CDR3 loop reads CASKDSENTEAFF. Here the CDR3 DNA reads TGTGCCAGCAAGGATTCAGAAAACACTGAAGCTTTCTTT.

V gene TRBV7-2 combines with J gene TRBJ2-1; D might be TRBD1 (5 bases). Trimming pared 4 bases from V and 6 bases from J, leaving 13 bases between. This CDR3 has 14 amino acids. Germline-derived CDR1 and CDR2 are SGHTA and FQGNSA. The CDR3 spells CASSSHRLLNEQFF. CDR3 DNA sequence: TGTGCCAGCAGCTCGCACAGGCTCCTCAATGAGCAGTTCTTC.